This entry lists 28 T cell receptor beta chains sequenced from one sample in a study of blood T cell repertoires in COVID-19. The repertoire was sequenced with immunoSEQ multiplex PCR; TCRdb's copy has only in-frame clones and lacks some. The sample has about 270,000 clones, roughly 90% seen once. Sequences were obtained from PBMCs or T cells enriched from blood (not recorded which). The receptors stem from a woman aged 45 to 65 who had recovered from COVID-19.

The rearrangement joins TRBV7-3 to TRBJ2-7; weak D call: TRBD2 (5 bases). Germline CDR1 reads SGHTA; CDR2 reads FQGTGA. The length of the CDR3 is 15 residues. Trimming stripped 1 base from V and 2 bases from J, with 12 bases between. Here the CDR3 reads CASSLMVAGTYEQYF. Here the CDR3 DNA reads TGTGCCAGCAGCTTAATGGTAGCCGGGACCTACGAGCAGTACTTC.

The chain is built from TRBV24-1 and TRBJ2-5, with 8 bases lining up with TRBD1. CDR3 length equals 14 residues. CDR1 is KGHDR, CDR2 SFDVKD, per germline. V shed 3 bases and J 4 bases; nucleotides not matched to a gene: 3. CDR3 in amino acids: CATSDAGGAETQYF. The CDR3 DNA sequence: TGTGCCACCAGTGATGCAGGGGGCGCAGAGACCCAGTACTTC.

In DNA, the CDR3 is TGTGCCAGCAGTGTCCATGCAGGACAGGGAAACACTGAAGCTTTCTTT. Translated: CASSVHAGQGNTEAFF. The chain is built from TRBV3-1 (or the pseudogene TRBV3-2) and TRBJ1-1; 8 bases agree with TRBD1. Germline V gives CDR1 LGHDT, CDR2 YNNKEL (reference sequence). The CDR3 length is 16 residues. The junction had 11 bases not matched to a gene; V was cut back by 6 bases and J by 2 bases.

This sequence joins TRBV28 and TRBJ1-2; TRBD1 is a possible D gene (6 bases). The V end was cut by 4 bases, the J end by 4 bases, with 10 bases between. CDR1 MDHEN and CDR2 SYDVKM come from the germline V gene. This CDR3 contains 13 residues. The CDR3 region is CASSSGQRYGYTF. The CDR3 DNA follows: TGTGCCAGCAGTTCCGGACAGCGCTATGGCTACACCTTC.

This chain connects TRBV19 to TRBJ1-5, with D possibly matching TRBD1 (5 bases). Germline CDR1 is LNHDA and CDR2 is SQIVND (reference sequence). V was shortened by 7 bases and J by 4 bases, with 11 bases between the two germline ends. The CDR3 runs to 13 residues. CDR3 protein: CASTKQENQPQHF. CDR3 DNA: TGTGCCAGTACCAAACAGGAAAATCAGCCCCAGCATTTT.

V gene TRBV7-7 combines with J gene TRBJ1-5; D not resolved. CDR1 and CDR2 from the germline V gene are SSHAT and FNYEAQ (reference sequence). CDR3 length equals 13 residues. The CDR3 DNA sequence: TGTGAACCTTCCTTTCTACGTTGTCAGCCCCAGCATTTT. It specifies CEPSFLRCQPQHF.

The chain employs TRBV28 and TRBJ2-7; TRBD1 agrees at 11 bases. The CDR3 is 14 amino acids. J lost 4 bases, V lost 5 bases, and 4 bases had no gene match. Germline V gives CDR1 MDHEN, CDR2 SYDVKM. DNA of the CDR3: TGTGCCAGCAGTCCGGGACAGGGGGGTTACGAGCAGTACTTC. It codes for CASSPGQGGYEQYF.

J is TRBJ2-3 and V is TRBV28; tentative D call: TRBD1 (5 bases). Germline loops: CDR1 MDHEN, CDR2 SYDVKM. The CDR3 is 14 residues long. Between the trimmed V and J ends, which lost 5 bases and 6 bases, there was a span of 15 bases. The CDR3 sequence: CASSTPRPGDTQYF. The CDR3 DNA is TGTGCCAGCAGTACCCCACGTCCAGGGGATACGCAGTATTTT.

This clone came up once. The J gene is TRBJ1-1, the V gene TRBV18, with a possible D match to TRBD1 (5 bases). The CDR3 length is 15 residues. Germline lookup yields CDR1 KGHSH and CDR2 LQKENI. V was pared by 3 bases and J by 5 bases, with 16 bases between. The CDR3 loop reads CASSPRQWGDTEAFF. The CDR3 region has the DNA TGTGCCAGCTCACCGCGGCAATGGGGGGATACTGAAGCTTTCTTT.

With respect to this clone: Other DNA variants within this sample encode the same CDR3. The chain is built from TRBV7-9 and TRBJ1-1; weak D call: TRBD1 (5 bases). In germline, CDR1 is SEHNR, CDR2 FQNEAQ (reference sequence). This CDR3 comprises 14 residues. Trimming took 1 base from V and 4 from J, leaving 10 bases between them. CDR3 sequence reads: CASSLVGVGTEAFF. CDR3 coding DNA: TGTGCCAGCAGCTTAGTAGGGGTGGGCACTGAAGCTTTCTTT.

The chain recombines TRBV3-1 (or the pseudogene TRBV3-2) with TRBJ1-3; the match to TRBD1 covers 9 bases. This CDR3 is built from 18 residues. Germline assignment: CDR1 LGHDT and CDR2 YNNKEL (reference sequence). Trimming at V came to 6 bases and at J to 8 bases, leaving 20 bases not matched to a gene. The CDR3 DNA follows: TGTGCCAGCAGAACCGTGCCCAAAAAAACAGGGGGCTGGTACACCATATATTTT. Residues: CASRTVPKKTGGWYTIYF.

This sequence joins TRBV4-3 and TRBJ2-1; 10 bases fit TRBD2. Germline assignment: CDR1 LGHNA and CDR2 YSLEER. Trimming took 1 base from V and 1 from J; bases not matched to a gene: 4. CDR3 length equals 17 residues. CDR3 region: CASSQGLLAGSYNEQFF. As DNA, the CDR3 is TGCGCCAGCAGCCAAGGATTACTAGCGGGGTCCTACAATGAGCAGTTCTTC.

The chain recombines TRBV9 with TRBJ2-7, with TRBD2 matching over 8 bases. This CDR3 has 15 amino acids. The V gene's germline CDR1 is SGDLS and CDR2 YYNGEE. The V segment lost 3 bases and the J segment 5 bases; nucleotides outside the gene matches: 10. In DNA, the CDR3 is TGTGCCAGCAGCGAGGGTAGCGGGGAGTACCACGAGCAGTACTTC. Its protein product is CASSEGSGEYHEQYF.

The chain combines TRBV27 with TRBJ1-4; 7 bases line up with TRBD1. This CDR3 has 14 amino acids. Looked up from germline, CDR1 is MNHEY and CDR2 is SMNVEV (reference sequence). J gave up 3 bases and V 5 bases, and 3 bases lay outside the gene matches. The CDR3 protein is CASSNDRANEKLFF. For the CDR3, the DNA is TGTGCCAGCAGTAACGACAGGGCTAATGAAAAACTGTTTTTT.

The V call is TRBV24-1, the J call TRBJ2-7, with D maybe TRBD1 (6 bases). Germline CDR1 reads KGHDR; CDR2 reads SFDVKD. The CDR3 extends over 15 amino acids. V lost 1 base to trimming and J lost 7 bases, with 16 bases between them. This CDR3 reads CATSDFSRGGEEQYF. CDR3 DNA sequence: TGTGCCACCAGTGATTTCTCCCGAGGGGGTGAGGAGCAGTACTTC.

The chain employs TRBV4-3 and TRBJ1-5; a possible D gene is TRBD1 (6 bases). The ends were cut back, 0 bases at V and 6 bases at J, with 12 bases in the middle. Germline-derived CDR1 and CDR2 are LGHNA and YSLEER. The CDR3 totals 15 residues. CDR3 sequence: CASSQDGGAGQPQHF. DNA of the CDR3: TGCGCCAGCAGCCAAGATGGGGGGGCTGGTCAGCCCCAGCATTTT.

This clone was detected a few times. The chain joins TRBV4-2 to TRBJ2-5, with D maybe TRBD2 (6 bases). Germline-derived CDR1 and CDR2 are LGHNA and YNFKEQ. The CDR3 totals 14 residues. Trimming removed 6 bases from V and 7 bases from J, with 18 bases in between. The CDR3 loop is CASSQRDSGGTQYF. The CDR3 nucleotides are TGTGCCAGCAGTCAAAGGGACTCCGGGGGGACCCAGTACTTC.

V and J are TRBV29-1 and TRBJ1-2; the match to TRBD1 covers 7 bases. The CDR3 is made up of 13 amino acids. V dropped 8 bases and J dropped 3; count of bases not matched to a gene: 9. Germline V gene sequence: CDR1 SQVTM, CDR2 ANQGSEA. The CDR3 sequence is CSHRSGTDYGYTF. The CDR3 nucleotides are TGCAGCCACCGATCCGGGACAGACTATGGCTACACCTTC. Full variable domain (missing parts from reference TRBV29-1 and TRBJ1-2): SAVISQKPSRDICQRGTSLTIQCQVDSQVTMMFWYRQQPGQSLTLIATANQGSEATYESGFVIDKFPISRPNLTFSTLTVSNMSPEDSSIYLCSHRSGTDYGYTFGSGTRLTVV.

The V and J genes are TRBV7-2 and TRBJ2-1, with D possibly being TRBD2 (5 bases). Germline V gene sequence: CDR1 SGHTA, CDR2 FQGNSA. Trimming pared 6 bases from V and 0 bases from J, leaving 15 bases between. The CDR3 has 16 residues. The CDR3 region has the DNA TGTGCCAGCAGATACTCGCGGGCAAGCTCCTACAATGAGCAGTTCTTC. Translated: CASRYSRASSYNEQFF. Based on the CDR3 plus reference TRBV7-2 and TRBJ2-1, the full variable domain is GAGVSQSPSNKVTEKGKDVELRCDPISGHTALYWYRQSLGQGLEFLIYFQGNSAPDKSGLPSDRFSAERTGGSVSTLTIQRTQQEDSAVYLCASRYSRASSYNEQFFGPGTRLTVL.

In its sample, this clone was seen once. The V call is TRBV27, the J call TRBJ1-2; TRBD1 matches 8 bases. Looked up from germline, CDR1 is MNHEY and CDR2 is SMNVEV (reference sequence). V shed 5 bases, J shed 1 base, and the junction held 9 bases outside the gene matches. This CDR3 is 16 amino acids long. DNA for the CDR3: TGTGCCAGCAGTCTCTCCGGGACAGGACTTAACTATGGCTACACCTTC. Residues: CASSLSGTGLNYGYTF.

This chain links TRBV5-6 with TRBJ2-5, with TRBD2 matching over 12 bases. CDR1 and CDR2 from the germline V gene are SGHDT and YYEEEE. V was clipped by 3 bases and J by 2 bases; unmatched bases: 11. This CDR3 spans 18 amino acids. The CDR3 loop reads CASSSEGLAGRAQETQYF. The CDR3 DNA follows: TGTGCCAGCAGCTCAGAAGGACTAGCGGGGAGGGCTCAAGAGACCCAGTACTTC.

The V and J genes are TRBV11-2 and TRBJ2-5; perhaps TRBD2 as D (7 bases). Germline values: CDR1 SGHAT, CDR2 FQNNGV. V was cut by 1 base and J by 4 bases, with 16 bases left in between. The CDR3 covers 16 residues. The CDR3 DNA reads TGTGCCAGCAGCTTAGGGGGGGGGCCCGCCGGAGAGACCCAGTACTTC. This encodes CASSLGGGPAGETQYF.

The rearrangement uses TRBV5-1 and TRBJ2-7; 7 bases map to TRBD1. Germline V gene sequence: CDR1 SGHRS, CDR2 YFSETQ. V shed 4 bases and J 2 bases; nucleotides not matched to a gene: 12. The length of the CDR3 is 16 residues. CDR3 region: CASSRENRGPTYEQYF. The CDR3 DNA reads TGCGCCAGCAGCCGAGAAAACAGGGGTCCCACCTACGAGCAGTACTTC.

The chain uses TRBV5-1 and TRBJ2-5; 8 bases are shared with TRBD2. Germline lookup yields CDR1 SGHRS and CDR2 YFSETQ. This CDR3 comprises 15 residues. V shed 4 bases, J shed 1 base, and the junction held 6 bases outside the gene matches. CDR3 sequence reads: CASSTPSGFQETQYF. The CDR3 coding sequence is TGCGCCAGCAGCACCCCTAGCGGGTTCCAAGAGACCCAGTACTTC.

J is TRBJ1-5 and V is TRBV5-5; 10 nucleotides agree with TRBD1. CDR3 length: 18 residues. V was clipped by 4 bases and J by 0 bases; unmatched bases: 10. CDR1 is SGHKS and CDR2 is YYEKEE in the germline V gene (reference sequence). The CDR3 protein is CASSPTDRGRSSNQPQHF. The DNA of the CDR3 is TGTGCCAGCAGCCCCACGGACAGGGGGAGGTCTAGCAATCAGCCCCAGCATTTT. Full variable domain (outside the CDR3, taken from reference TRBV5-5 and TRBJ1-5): DAGVTQSPTHLIKTRGQQVTLRCSPISGHKSVSWYQQVLGQGPQFIFQYYEKEERGRGNFPDRFSARQFPNYSSELNVNALLLGDSALYLCASSPTDRGRSSNQPQHFGDGTRLSIL.

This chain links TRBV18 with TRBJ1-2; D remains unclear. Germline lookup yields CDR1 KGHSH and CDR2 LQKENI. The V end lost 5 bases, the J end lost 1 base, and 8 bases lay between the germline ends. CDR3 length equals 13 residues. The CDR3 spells CASSENHNYGYTF. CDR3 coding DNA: TGTGCCAGCTCAGAGAACCATAACTATGGCTACACCTTC.

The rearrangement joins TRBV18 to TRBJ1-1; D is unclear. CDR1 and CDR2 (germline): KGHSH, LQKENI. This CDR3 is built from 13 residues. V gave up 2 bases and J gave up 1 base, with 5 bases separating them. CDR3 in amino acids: CASSPSGNTEAFF. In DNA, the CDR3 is TGTGCCAGCTCACCATCCGGGAACACTGAAGCTTTCTTT.

CDR3 sequence: CATSRDVSGESPLHF. The CDR3 coding sequence is TGTGCCACCAGCAGAGATGTGTCAGGGGAATCACCCCTCCACTTT. The chain couples TRBV15 to TRBJ1-6, with a weak D call TRBD1 (6 bases). This CDR3 has 15 residues. CDR1 is LNHNV and CDR2 is YYDKDF in the germline V gene (reference sequence). Trimming stripped 0 bases from V and 10 bases from J, with 13 bases between.